This entry lists 15 T cell receptor beta chains sequenced from one sample in a study of metastatic and nonmetastatic thyroid tumors. TCRdb re-clonotyped the PCR reads via MiXCR. The sample yields about 12,000 clones, approximately 33% seen once. Patients were all untreated before their thyroid surgery. The sequencing sample was made of tumor tissue. These receptors all stem from a male donor with papillary thyroid cancer or a benign thyroid nodule (not recorded which). Some clones in this sample may be carry-over from other donors' samples.

This clone was seen a few times. V usage is TRBV10-2 and J usage is TRBJ2-7, with TRBD1 identical over 7 bases. This CDR3 comprises 13 residues. Germline V gene data show CDR1 as WSHSY and CDR2 as SAAADI. V was pared by 6 bases and J by 6 bases, with 8 bases of the junction left unmatched. DNA for the CDR3: TGCGCCAGCAGCCCCCGACAGGGCGGCGAGCAGTACTTC. Protein: CASSPRQGGEQYF.

This CDR3 is CASSLSGDGYTF. The CDR3, as DNA: TGCGCCAGCAGCTTGTCAGGCGATGGCTACACCTTC. V gene TRBV5-1 combines with J gene TRBJ1-2; no reliable D call. The CDR3 totals 12 residues. Germline V gives CDR1 SGHRS, CDR2 YFSETQ. V was pared by 1 base and J by 6 bases, with 7 bases between.

The chain is built from TRBV11-1 and TRBJ1-2, with D possibly TRBD1 on 5 matching bases. The CDR3 length is 16 residues. The ends were cut back, 2 bases at V and 4 bases at J, with 17 bases in the middle. CDR1 is SGHAT, CDR2 FQDESV, per germline (reference sequence). CDR3 protein: CASSLSEAGTSYGYTF. DNA of the CDR3: TGTGCCAGCAGCTTAAGCGAAGCAGGGACCTCCTATGGCTACACCTTC.

This clone was counted a few times. J is TRBJ1-6 and V is TRBV6-1; D not certain. Germline lookup yields CDR1 MNHNS and CDR2 SASEGT. The CDR3 totals 14 residues. Trimming removed 6 bases from V and 0 bases from J, with 6 bases in between. The DNA for the CDR3 is TGTGCCAGCAGAGGAAGCTCCTATAATTCACCCCTCCACTTT. This codes for CASRGSSYNSPLHF.

J is TRBJ2-7 and V is TRBV20-1; 7 nucleotides align to TRBD2. This CDR3 is 15 amino acids long. Germline V gives CDR1 DFQATT, CDR2 SNEGSKA (reference sequence). After removal of 4 bases from V and 0 bases from J, the junction contained 9 bases not matched to a gene. CDR3 residues: CSAKASGKDSYEQYF. The CDR3, as DNA: TGCAGTGCTAAGGCTAGCGGTAAAGACTCCTACGAGCAGTACTTC.

In its sample, this clone was seen a few times. The junction does not match germline at one end; this may be a read error. The chain combines TRBV6-1 with TRBJ2-2, with D possibly matching TRBD2 (5 bases). The germline CDR1 and CDR2 sequences are MNHNS and SASEGT. This CDR3 spans 16 amino acids. CDR3 in amino acids: CASSPWTDANTGEMFF. The CDR3 nucleotides read TGTGCCAGCAGCCCCTGGACGGACGCGAACACCGGGGAGATGTTTTTT.

This clone was recorded only once. The CDR3 nucleotides are TGCAGTGCTAGAGGACAGGGAGGTGGCTACACCTTC. This translates into CSARGQGGGYTF. The gene calls are TRBV20-1 and TRBJ1-2; 7 nucleotides line up with TRBD1. Trimming took 1 base from V and 7 from J; bases not matched to a gene: 3. This CDR3 has 12 amino acids. Germline CDR1 is DFQATT and CDR2 is SNEGSKA (reference sequence).

This clone showed up many times. The chain employs TRBV29-1 and TRBJ1-3, with TRBD1 identical over 8 bases. Looked up from germline, CDR1 is SQVTM and CDR2 is ANQGSEA. V was pared by 4 bases and J by 3 bases, with 5 bases of the junction left unmatched. CDR3 length: 14 residues. CDR3 in amino acids: CSVAPGGRGNTIYF. The CDR3 nucleotides read TGCAGCGTTGCCCCAGGGGGCCGTGGAAACACCATATATTTT.

In its sample, this clone is medium-sized (0.01 to 0.1%). The V and J genes are TRBV28 and TRBJ1-1, with TRBD1 matching over 7 bases. The junction had 7 bases not matched to a gene; V was cut back by 6 bases and J by 0 bases. The CDR3 spans 15 residues. In germline, CDR1 is MDHEN, CDR2 SYDVKM. CDR3 bases: TGTGCCAGCAGCCATACAGGGGACCTGAACACTGAAGCTTTCTTT. Its protein is CASSHTGDLNTEAFF.

Here the CDR3 DNA reads TGCAGTGCTTCCGACAGATCCTATGGGTCACCCCTCCACTTT. It codes for CSASDRSYGSPLHF. The genes are TRBV20-1 and TRBJ1-6; D might be TRBD1 (5 bases). V was trimmed by 5 bases and J by 10 bases, leaving 18 bases between them. Germline values: CDR1 DFQATT, CDR2 SNEGSKA (reference sequence). The CDR3 covers 14 residues.

This clone is judged medium-sized. V and J are TRBV28 and TRBJ2-2; the D gene is possibly TRBD2 (5 bases). This CDR3 has 15 residues. Trimming shortened V by 1 base and J by 1 base, and 7 bases separated the two germline ends. Per germline, CDR1 MDHEN and CDR2 SYDVKM. The CDR3 here is CASSLSGMNTGELFF. CDR3 in DNA: TGTGCCAGCAGTTTATCGGGGATGAACACCGGGGAGCTGTTTTTT.

This clone was seen many times. The chain couples TRBV5-1 to TRBJ2-3; no definite D call. From germline, CDR1 is SGHRS and CDR2 YFSETQ. The CDR3 runs to 16 residues. Trimming took 0 bases from V and 0 from J, leaving 11 bases between them. The CDR3, as DNA: TGCGCCAGCAGCTTGGAACGCCAGATTAGCACAGATACGCAGTATTTT. Residues: CASSLERQISTDTQYF.

This clone was counted a single time. CDR3 nucleotides: TGTGCCAGCAGCTCCTTCCGCGGGAGGAGTTACAATGAGCAGTTCTTC. It encodes CASSSFRGRSYNEQFF. The J gene is TRBJ2-1, the V gene TRBV11-2, with TRBD2 identical over 8 bases. Trimming cost V 4 bases and J 4 bases; bases outside gene matches: 9. The CDR3 spans 16 residues. Germline CDR1 reads SGHAT; CDR2 reads FQNNGV.

V and J are TRBV6-2 or TRBV6-3 and TRBJ2-1; 8 bases map to TRBD2. The ends lost 8 bases at V and 8 bases at J; junction bases unmatched: 17. The CDR3 has 16 amino acids. From germline, CDR1 is MNHEY and CDR2 SVGEGT. CDR3 nucleotides: TGTGCCAGCCGTCCGGGAGGGCTCCCTCGGGGGTATGAGCAGTTCTTC. Translation gives CASRPGGLPRGYEQFF.

This clone was detected many times. The sample contains more than one DNA sequence encoding this CDR3. The gene calls are TRBV27 and TRBJ1-2; no firm D call. Trimming removed 6 bases from V and 5 bases from J, with 10 bases in between. The CDR3 has 12 residues. Germline lookup yields CDR1 MNHEY and CDR2 SMNVEV (reference sequence). CDR3 sequence: CASSGQPYGYTF. In DNA form, the CDR3 reads TGTGCCAGCAGCGGGCAACCTTATGGCTACACCTTC.